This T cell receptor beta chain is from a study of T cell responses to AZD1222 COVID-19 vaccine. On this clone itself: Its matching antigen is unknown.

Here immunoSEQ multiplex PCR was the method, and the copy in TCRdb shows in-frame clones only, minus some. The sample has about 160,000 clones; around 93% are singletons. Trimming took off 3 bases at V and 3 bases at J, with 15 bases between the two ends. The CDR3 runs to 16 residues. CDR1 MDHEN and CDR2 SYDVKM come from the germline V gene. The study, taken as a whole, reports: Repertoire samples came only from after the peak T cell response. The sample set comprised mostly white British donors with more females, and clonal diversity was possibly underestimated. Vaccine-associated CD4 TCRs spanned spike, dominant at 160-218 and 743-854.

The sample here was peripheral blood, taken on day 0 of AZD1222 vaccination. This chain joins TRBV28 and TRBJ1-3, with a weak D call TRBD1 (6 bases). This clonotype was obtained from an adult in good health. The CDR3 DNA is TGTGCCAGCAGTTTCCCCGGGTCAGGGGATGGAAACACCATATATTTT. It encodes CASSFPGSGDGNTIYF.